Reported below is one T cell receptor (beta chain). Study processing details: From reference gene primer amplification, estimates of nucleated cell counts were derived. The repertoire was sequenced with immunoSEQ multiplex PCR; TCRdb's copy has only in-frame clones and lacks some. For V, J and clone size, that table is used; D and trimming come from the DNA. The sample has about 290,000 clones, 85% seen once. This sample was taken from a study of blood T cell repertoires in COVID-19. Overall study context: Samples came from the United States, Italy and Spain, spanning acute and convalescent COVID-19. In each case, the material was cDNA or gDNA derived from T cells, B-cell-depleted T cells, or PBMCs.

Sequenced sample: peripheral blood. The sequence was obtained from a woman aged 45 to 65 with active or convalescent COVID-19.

This CDR3 is CASSSRDRGDGYTF. DNA of the CDR3: TGTGCCAGCAGCTCCCGGGACAGGGGGGATGGCTACACCTTC. V is TRBV7-9 and J is TRBJ1-2; TRBD1 matches 11 bases. Germline V gene sequence: CDR1 SEHNR, CDR2 FQNEAQ (reference sequence). V lost 4 bases and J lost 6; bases outside the gene matches: 4. The CDR3 runs 14 residues.